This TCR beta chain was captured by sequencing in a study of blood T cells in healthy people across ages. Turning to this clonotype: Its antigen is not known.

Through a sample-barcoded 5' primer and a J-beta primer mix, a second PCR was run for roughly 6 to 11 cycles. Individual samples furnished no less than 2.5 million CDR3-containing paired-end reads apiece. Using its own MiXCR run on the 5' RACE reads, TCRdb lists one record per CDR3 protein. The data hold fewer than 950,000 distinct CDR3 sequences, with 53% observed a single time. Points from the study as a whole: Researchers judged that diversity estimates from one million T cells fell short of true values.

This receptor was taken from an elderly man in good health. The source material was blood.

The CDR3 region has the DNA TGTGCCAGCAGTTACTCTCCGGGGACAGGGGGCAACGAGCAGTACTTC. Translated: CASSYSPGTGGNEQYF. The chain recombines TRBV6-5 with TRBJ2-7; 12 nucleotides align to TRBD1. Germline loops: CDR1 MNHEY, CDR2 SVGAGI. Trimming removed 0 bases from V and 5 bases from J; junction bases left unmatched: 5. The CDR3 is made up of 16 amino acids.